These 2 T cell receptor beta chains were sequenced from one sample in a study of vaccination effects on CD4 cells after COVID-19. No cognate antigen is known for these TCRs. After expansion with viral peptide pools in the ViraFEST assay, antigen-specific CD4+ T cells were sequenced. Isolation of CD4+ T cells took place after approximately ten days of culture. Each vaccine recipient was nucleocapsid antibody negative and had no prior SARS-CoV-2 infection. Here immunoSEQ multiplex PCR was the method, and the copy in TCRdb shows in-frame clones only, minus some. The table has tens of thousands of clones, around 76% seen once; the top ten hold under 12%. The sample consisted of CD4+ T cells from PBMCs cultured with SARS-CoV-2 spike peptides, taken before COVID-19 vaccination. These TCRs come from a human donor who received a COVID-19 vaccine.

V gene TRBV3-1 (or the pseudogene TRBV3-2) combines with J gene TRBJ2-1, with D perhaps TRBD1 (6 bases). Germline values: CDR1 LGHDT, CDR2 YNNKEL (reference sequence). The CDR3 contains 13 residues. V gave up 4 bases and J gave up 7 bases, with 11 bases separating them. This CDR3 is CASSPYTGNEQFF. CDR3 in DNA: TGTGCCAGCAGCCCCTATACAGGGAATGAGCAGTTCTTC.

The J gene is TRBJ1-2, the V gene TRBV5-6; 7 bases map to TRBD1. With 2 bases clipped from V and 0 bases from J, the junction kept 13 bases outside the gene matches. The germline CDR1 and CDR2 sequences are SGHDT and YYEEEE. The CDR3 has 18 residues. DNA of the CDR3: TGTGCCAGCAGCTTCAAAAACCAATACAGGGGTCCTAACTATGGCTACACCTTC. Its translation is CASSFKNQYRGPNYGYTF. Filled out from reference TRBV5-6 and TRBJ1-2, the complete variable domain reads DAGVTQSPTHLIKTRGQQVTLRCSPKSGHDTVSWYQQALGQGPQFIFQYYEEEERQRGNFPDRFSGHQFPNYSSELNVNALLLGDSALYLCASSFKNQYRGPNYGYTFGSGTRLTVV.